The 15 T cell receptor beta chains below all came from one sample that was sequenced in a study of shared clonotypes between healthy human individuals. Some clones are missing from TCRdb's copy, which holds only in-frame ones; the method was immunoSEQ multiplex PCR. The sample contains some 690,000 clones, around 91% of which appear only once. Sequenced: memory CD8+ T cells from PBMCs. As for subset: CD45RO+ cells pooled with CCR7-negative TemRA cells. Every receptor here comes from a man younger than 35 in good health. Some clones in this sample may be carry-over from other donors' samples.

This clone has a handful of counts. The chain employs TRBV11-1 and TRBJ2-5; D uncertain. The assigned J gene may be wrong: the sequence end matches TRBJ2-7 better. CDR3 length equals 14 residues. The V gene's germline CDR1 is SGHAT and CDR2 FQDESV (reference sequence). As DNA, the CDR3 is TGTGCCAGCAGCCCGTGGGCCACCCCATACGAGCAGTACTTC. Its translation is CASSPWATPYEQYF.

A word on this clone: In the same sample, other DNA sequences code for this CDR3. The chain combines TRBV9 with TRBJ2-1; either TRBD1 or TRBD2 may supply D (5 bases each). The V and J ends lost 2 bases and 10 bases respectively, with 7 bases between them. In germline, CDR1 is SGDLS, CDR2 YYNGEE. The CDR3 is 11 amino acids. The CDR3 spells CASSVGREQFF. In nucleotides, the CDR3 is TGTGCCAGCAGCGTGGGACGGGAGCAGTTCTTC.

The chain joins TRBV9 to TRBJ2-3; 10 positions agree with TRBD2. The CDR3 has 18 amino acids. The germline gives CDR1 SGDLS, CDR2 YYNGEE. V lost 0 bases, J lost 1 base, and 8 bases stayed unmatched. The CDR3 nucleotides are TGTGCCAGCAGCGTAGGCCCCAGGACTAGCGGAGGCACAGATACGCAGTATTTT. Translation gives CASSVGPRTSGGTDTQYF.

The CDR3 sequence: CASRGGGNQPQHF. CDR3 coding DNA: TGTGCCAGCAGGGGGGGAGGTAATCAGCCCCAGCATTTT. This chain joins TRBV28 and TRBJ1-5; perhaps TRBD1 as D (5 bases). V dropped 6 bases and J dropped 4 bases, with 10 bases sitting between them. This CDR3 has 13 amino acids. Germline CDR1 reads MDHEN; CDR2 reads SYDVKM.

The chain has TRBV7-6 and TRBJ2-1; TRBD2 agrees at 7 bases. Germline assignment: CDR1 SGHVS and CDR2 FNYEAQ. The CDR3 runs 20 residues. The junction had 16 bases not matched to a gene; V was cut back by 0 bases and J by 2 bases. The CDR3 is CASSLALGLTSHSPYNEQFF. As DNA, the CDR3 is TGTGCCAGCAGCTTAGCCCTTGGTCTGACTAGCCACAGTCCCTACAATGAGCAGTTCTTC.

Concerning this clone itself: A far larger clone is just one base off, so this is likely a read error. This chain uses TRBV7-8 with TRBJ1-1; D ambiguous. V was cut by 4 bases and J by 1 base, with 1 base left in between. There are 11 residues in the CDR3. Germline CDR1 is SGHVS and CDR2 is FQNEAQ. CDR3 residues: CASSWNTEAFF. The CDR3 DNA follows: TGTGCCAGCAGCTGGAACACTGAAGCTTTCTTT.

V usage is TRBV29-1 and J usage is TRBJ1-5; no clear D gene. From germline, CDR1 is SQVTM and CDR2 ANQGSEA. This CDR3 has 15 residues. V was clipped by 6 bases and J by 6 bases, with 21 bases between them. CDR3 in DNA: TGCAGCGTAGACACCGACATCAGAGTTTTTCAGCCCCAGCATTTT. It specifies CSVDTDIRVFQPQHF.

This rearrangement joins TRBV4-1 to TRBJ2-2; D not certain. The CDR3 runs to 16 residues. Germline loops: CDR1 MGHRA, CDR2 YSYEKL. Deletions cut 4 bases from V and 0 bases from J, with 12 bases between. The CDR3 DNA reads as TGCGCCAGCAGCCGACCTGGAGTACCGAACACCGGGGAGCTGTTTTTT. It translates to CASSRPGVPNTGELFF.

The V and J genes are TRBV6-1 and TRBJ1-5; a weak D match, TRBD1 (6 bases). Deletions cut 6 bases from V and 5 bases from J, with 14 bases between. The CDR3 consists of 14 residues. Germline values: CDR1 MNHNS, CDR2 SASEGT. CDR3 coding DNA: TGTGCCAGCAGCCCCAGGGGAACCCATCAGCCCCAGCATTTT. This translates into CASSPRGTHQPQHF.

The chain employs TRBV23-1 and TRBJ1-1; D may be TRBD1 (5 bases). TRBV23-1 is sorted into the ORF group, with uncertain function. CDR3 length: 11 amino acids. Trimming took off 7 bases at V and 5 bases at J, with 8 bases between the two ends. Here the CDR3 DNA reads TGCGCCAGCAAGGGGCGGACTGAAGCTTTCTTT. Its translation: CASKGRTEAFF.

The chain uses TRBV4-1 and TRBJ2-7; perhaps TRBD2 as D (6 bases). Germline V lookup: CDR1 MGHRA, CDR2 YSYEKL. V lost 0 bases and J lost 3, with 21 bases in between. The CDR3 is made up of 18 amino acids. The CDR3 is CASSQDSPTTGAVYEQYF. As DNA, the CDR3 is TGCGCCAGCAGCCAAGATTCACCCACGACGGGAGCGGTCTACGAGCAGTACTTC.

In regard to this clone: Other DNA sequences from this sample encode an identical CDR3 as well. The J gene is TRBJ1-1, the V gene TRBV5-1, with a tentative D call TRBD1 (6 bases). CDR1 SGHRS and CDR2 YFSETQ come from the germline V gene. The V gene lost 3 bases and the J gene lost 3 bases, with 12 bases spanning the gap. The CDR3 sequence is 14 residues long. CDR3 DNA sequence: TGCGCCAGCAGCTCACACCCAGGGGACACTGAAGCTTTCTTT. Protein sequence: CASSSHPGDTEAFF.

This clone turned up a few times. J is TRBJ2-1 and V is TRBV19, with TRBD2 identical over 7 bases. CDR1 and CDR2 from the germline V gene are LNHDA and SQIVND (reference sequence). The CDR3 spans 16 residues. Unmatched junction bases numbered 13, after V lost 3 bases and J lost 8 bases. The CDR3 loop reads CASSIRGLPGTDEQFF. The CDR3 region has the DNA TGTGCCAGTAGTATTAGGGGACTACCAGGAACCGATGAGCAGTTCTTC.

V and J are TRBV7-9 and TRBJ2-1; D perhaps matches TRBD1 (5 bases). The CDR3 loop spans 14 amino acids. The germline V and J ends were trimmed by 1 base and 4 bases, with 8 bases remaining between them. Germline loops: CDR1 SEHNR, CDR2 FQNEAQ (reference sequence). The CDR3 nucleotides are TGTGCCAGCAGCTTAGTGGGGCGTTACAATGAGCAGTTCTTC. Its protein product is CASSLVGRYNEQFF.

The chain links TRBV28 to TRBJ2-7; 9 bases line up with TRBD1. Germline CDR1 is MDHEN and CDR2 is SYDVKM. V shed 6 bases, J shed 0 bases, and the junction held 6 bases outside the gene matches. The CDR3 consists of 15 residues. The CDR3 bases are TGTGCCAGCAGCCTTGGACAGGGGAGCTCCTACGAGCAGTACTTC. Its translation: CASSLGQGSSYEQYF.